This T cell receptor (beta chain) is drawn from a study of CD8+ T cells in alopecia areata. Deletions cut 4 bases from V and 6 bases from J, with 12 bases between. The CDR3 contains 14 residues. The V gene's germline CDR1 is SEHNR and CDR2 FQNEAQ (reference sequence). Reverse transcribed after extraction, RNA yielded cDNA as the sequencing template. Using immunoSEQ multiplex PCR, the repertoire was profiled, and TCRdb retains in-frame clones only, with some absent. The sample carries over 120,000 clones, about 56% recorded once. Treatment specified: oral pan-JAK inhibitor, 5-10 mg twice daily. This TCR was recovered from a human donor with alopecia areata. This specimen was CD8+ T cells sorted from blood, taken at week 4, from a patient treated with tofacitinib. This chain links TRBV7-9 with TRBJ2-2; TRBD2 is a possible D gene (5 bases). Written as DNA, the CDR3 is TGTGCCAGCAGCTCGGGATCTCGGGCCGGGGAGCTGTTTTTT. Translated: CASSSGSRAGELFF.